The sequence of this TCR beta chain was determined in a study of blood T cell repertoires in COVID-19. Study at large: COVID-19 samples, acute and convalescent, were from the United States, Italy and Spain. The cDNA or gDNA used as material had been derived from T cells, B-cell-depleted T cells, or PBMCs.

V lost 4 bases and J lost 2, with 9 bases in between. CDR3 length: 13 amino acids. Germline values: CDR1 LNHDA, CDR2 SQIVND (reference sequence). Authors' methods: Quantification of nucleated cells was approximated via reference gene primer amplification. The assay was immunoSEQ multiplex PCR, and TCRdb's table has in-frame clones only and misses some. Clonal size and the V and J genes are those of that table, whereas D and trimming came from the DNA. The sample includes 150,000 or so clones, around 84% seen only once; the top ten take about 8%. This sequence originates from a woman aged 55-75 years with acute or convalescent COVID-19. The chain joins TRBV19 to TRBJ2-7; the D gene is possibly TRBD2 (5 bases). The specimen sequenced was peripheral blood. CDR3 in amino acids: CASSTTGTYEQYF. DNA of the CDR3: TGTGCCAGTAGTACTACGGGAACCTACGAGCAGTACTTC.